A single T cell receptor beta chain is shown here with its context. In the authors' workflow: Amplification from reference gene primers served as the basis for estimated nucleated cell counts. The method was immunoSEQ multiplex PCR; TCRdb's version includes in-frame clones alone and lacks a portion of them. V, J and clone size are taken as reported in that table, and D and trimming were inferred from the DNA itself. The sample comprises some 240,000 clones, 80% to 90% of which are singletons, and over 4% rests with the top ten. The data originate from a study of blood T cell repertoires in COVID-19. The CDR3 loop spans 15 amino acids. The germline V gene encodes CDR1 LGHDT and CDR2 YNNKEL (reference sequence). The V gene lost 4 bases and the J gene lost 2 bases, with 11 bases spanning the gap. Participants were aged roughly 18 to 90 years from around 25 US areas.

The sample taken for sequencing was PBMCs or T cells enriched from blood (not recorded which). This TCR was recovered from a man aged 30 to 39 with acute COVID-19. This sequence joins TRBV3-1 (or the pseudogene TRBV3-2) and TRBJ2-2; D is perhaps TRBD2 (5 bases). This chain's CDR3 is CASSRRMGNTGELFF. In DNA, the CDR3 is TGTGCCAGCAGCCGGAGGATGGGTAACACCGGGGAGCTGTTTTTT.